The present T cell receptor (beta chain) was sequenced within a study of T cell responses to AZD1222 COVID-19 vaccine. Regarding the study as a whole: Donors were mostly white British, more females; clonal diversity possibly underestimated. Of the AZD1222 recipients, only five to seven were seropositive at baseline. Spike-specific TCR breadth and depth were elevated following two AZD1222 doses.

Trimming left V 5 bases short and J 5 bases short, with 10 bases between. This CDR3 region has 13 residues. The germline gives CDR1 LNHDA, CDR2 SQIVND (reference sequence). Using immunoSEQ multiplex PCR, the repertoire was profiled, and TCRdb retains in-frame clones only, with some absent. The table has 150,000 to 200,000 clones, about 90% seen once. On this clone itself: As yet, its antigen is unknown.

The TCR comes from an adult in good health. This sample comprised peripheral blood, obtained on day 0 of AZD1222 vaccination. The chain employs TRBV19 and TRBJ1-5, with D unclear. The CDR3 DNA follows: TGTGCCAGTAGTGCACAAGGTTATCAGCCCCAGCATTTT. Translating it yields CASSAQGYQPQHF.